The entry below describes one T cell receptor (beta chain). Its antigen is still unknown. PBMC samples from each donor numbered at least one pre-ART and at least two post-ART. The data were obtained in a study of long-term antiretroviral therapy in people with HIV. Sequencing used immunoSEQ v3.0 at survey level. Sequenced by immunoSEQ multiplex PCR; TCRdb stores in-frame clones only, minus some. The data hold about 21,000 clones, with 88% observed a single time. This CDR3 spans 16 amino acids. V gave up 1 base and J gave up 1 base; unmatched junction bases: 3. The germline gives CDR1 SGHRS, CDR2 YFSETQ. Broader study findings: Someone took the blood between about 2003 and 2017, maybe while older ART regimens were in use.

This TCR derives from a man aged 60 to 69 with HIV. Material: unsorted PBMCs, obtained 2.3 years after starting antiretroviral therapy. V usage is TRBV5-1 and J usage is TRBJ2-2; 8 bases are shared with TRBD1. CDR3 sequence (DNA): TGCGCCAGCAGCTTGTCGGGGACAGGGAACACCGGGGAGCTGTTTTTT. Its protein product is CASSLSGTGNTGELFF.